In its sample, the clone carrying this TCR beta chain was seen once. The target antigen is unknown. These data are taken from a study of blood T cells in healthy people across ages. Germline V CDR1 and CDR2: MNHEY, SVGEGT. Trimming removed 2 bases at V and 3 bases at J, with 14 bases between. CDR3 length: 15 residues. Study-level findings and limits: Naive T cell percentage by flow cytometry tracked strongly with beta diversity.

The authors isolated at least 6.5 million PBMCs per sample. Primers used in a second PCR of roughly 6 to 11 cycles were a sample-barcoded 5' primer and a J-beta primer mix. Each cDNA was tagged by a template-switch adaptor containing 12 random nucleotides. Each CDR3 protein gets one entry after TCRdb re-called the 5' RACE reads with MiXCR. The sample includes around 800,000 distinct CDR3 sequences, under 55% of them seen just once. This receptor was identified in a man aged 60-69 years in good health. Sequencing was performed on blood. The gene calls are TRBV6-2 or TRBV6-3 and TRBJ2-7, with TRBD1 as a possible D gene (6 bases). For the CDR3, the DNA is TGTGCCAGCAGTTACCCCCGGACAGTAAACTACGAGCAGTACTTC. This sequence encodes CASSYPRTVNYEQYF.